This TCR beta chain was profiled in a study of T-cell memory formation after mild COVID-19. Study-wide results and limits: Cross-reactive memory seemingly joined, as some responding clones were found in pre-infection memory. CD4+ contracting clones were found mainly in CM and EM, and CD8+ ones in EMRA.

One entry per CDR3 protein, called by TCRdb with MiXCR from the 5' RACE reads. The sample shows 300,000 to 400,000 distinct CDR3 sequences, roughly 13% of them seen only once. A word on this clonotype: The antigen remains undetermined.

The CDR3 length is 14 residues. Germline V gives CDR1 SNHLY, CDR2 FYNNEI. The V and J ends lost 4 bases and 11 bases respectively, with 20 bases between them. The sequenced sample consisted of PBMCs or a T cell subset sorted from them (not recorded which). The receptor was derived from a man aged 18 to 30 who had mild COVID-19 (a few samples of this study predate the infection). Cell type and time point are not known. The chain links TRBV2 to TRBJ1-1; TRBD1 might be the D (5 bases). The CDR3 coding sequence is TGTGCCAGCAGTGGAAGAGGGACTTTTACTGCGGCTTTCTTT. This codes for CASSGRGTFTAAFF.